This TCR beta chain stems from a study of T cells in Graves' hyperthyroidism and ophthalmopathy. Patients with uncontrolled infections, other autoimmune diseases, pregnancy or lactation were excluded. From approximately 9.3 ml of fresh peripheral blood, PBMCs were isolated. Amplification yielded TCR beta CDR3 regions, with RNA transcripts as the source. The TCR CDR3 first-round RT-PCR relied on the HTBI primer set. MiXCR was run by TCRdb on the multiplex PCR reads, yielding one entry per CDR3 protein. The sample yields 93,000 or so distinct CDR3 sequences, roughly 47% seen once. Trimming left V 4 bases short and J 8 bases short, with 24 bases between. The length of the CDR3 is 16 residues. From germline, CDR1 is SGHRS and CDR2 YFSETQ.

The chain has TRBV5-1 and TRBJ1-1, with D perhaps TRBD1 (5 bases). Sequenced: blood. The receptor comes from a man between 35 and 55 years old with Graves' hyperthyroidism. The CDR3 DNA sequence: TGCGCCAGCAGCCCTCTACGGGGGGAGTTGAACTCGGAAGCTTTCTTT. It encodes CASSPLRGELNSEAFF.